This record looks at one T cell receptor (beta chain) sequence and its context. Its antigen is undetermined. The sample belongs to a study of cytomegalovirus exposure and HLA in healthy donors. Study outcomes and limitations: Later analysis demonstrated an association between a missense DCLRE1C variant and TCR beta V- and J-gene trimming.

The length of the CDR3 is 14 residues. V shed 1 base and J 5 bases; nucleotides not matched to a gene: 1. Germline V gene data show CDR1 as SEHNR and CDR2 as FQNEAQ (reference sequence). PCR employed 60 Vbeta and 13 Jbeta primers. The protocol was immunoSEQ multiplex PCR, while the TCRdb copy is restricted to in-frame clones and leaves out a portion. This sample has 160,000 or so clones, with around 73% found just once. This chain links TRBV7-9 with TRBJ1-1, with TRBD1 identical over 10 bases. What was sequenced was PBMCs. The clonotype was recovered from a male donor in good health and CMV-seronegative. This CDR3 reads CASSLGGQGTEAFF. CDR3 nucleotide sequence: TGTGCCAGCAGCTTAGGGGGACAGGGGACTGAAGCTTTCTTT.